Each of the 29 T cell receptor beta chains below was sequenced from the same sample in a study of beta chain features in type 1 diabetes. Reverse transcribing all isolated RNA meant expressed TCRB transcripts were sequenced. Clones were sequenced by immunoSEQ multiplex PCR, and TCRdb holds only the in-frame ones, with some missing. The repertoire holds 150,000 to 160,000 clones, with roughly 10% as singletons. The sequenced sample consisted of central memory CD4+ T cells from blood. The receptors were sampled from a man between 18 and 29 years old in good health.

The chain recombines TRBV6-1 with TRBJ2-7; possibly TRBD1 for D (6 bases). Germline CDR1 and CDR2: MNHNS and SASEGT. The CDR3 length is 14 residues. Trimming removed 7 bases from V and 6 bases from J, with 19 bases in between. CDR3 region: CASNSGHRVSEQYF. DNA for the CDR3: TGTGCCAGCAACTCAGGGCACAGGGTCTCCGAGCAGTACTTC.

This clone was counted between two and nine times. This chain joins TRBV27 and TRBJ2-5, with 12 bases lining up with TRBD2. The V gene end was trimmed by 0 bases and the J gene end by 5 bases; junction bases not matched to a gene: 7. CDR3 size: 17 residues. Germline assignment: CDR1 MNHEY and CDR2 SMNVEV (reference sequence). CDR3 sequence (DNA): TGTGCCAGCAGTTTATCTGGGTGGACTAGCGGGAAGGAGACCCAGTACTTC. Translation: CASSLSGWTSGKETQYF.

The genes are TRBV4-2 and TRBJ1-6; 8 bases are a match to TRBD1. J lost 2 bases, V lost 1 base, and 1 base had no gene match. CDR1 LGHNA and CDR2 YNFKEQ come from the germline V gene. The CDR3 consists of 16 residues. The DNA for the CDR3 is TGTGCCAGCAGCCAAGCACAGGGGGCCTATAATTCACCCCTCCACTTT. Protein: CASSQAQGAYNSPLHF.

This clone was seen a few times. This chain links TRBV2 with TRBJ2-1, with 7 bases identical to TRBD2. Germline V gene sequence: CDR1 SNHLY, CDR2 FYNNEI. The CDR3 sequence is 14 residues long. Unmatched junction bases numbered 5, after V lost 5 bases and J lost 4 bases. DNA for the CDR3: TGTGCCAGCAGTATGTTGGGGGGGTACAATGAGCAGTTCTTC. This gives the protein CASSMLGGYNEQFF.

The gene calls are TRBV7-3 and TRBJ2-2; D is unresolved. CDR1 SGHTA and CDR2 FQGTGA come from the germline V gene. The CDR3 runs 14 residues. Trimming removed 1 base at V and 5 bases at J, with 8 bases between. In DNA, the CDR3 is TGTGCCAGCAGCTTAAGTGGCTTTACCGGGGAGCTGTTTTTT. This gives the protein CASSLSGFTGELFF.

The V gene is TRBV5-4, the J gene TRBJ2-4, with 7 bases lining up with TRBD2. Germline V lookup: CDR1 SGHNT, CDR2 YYREEE (reference sequence). CDR3 length equals 13 residues. The trim removed 4 bases at V and 4 bases at J, leaving 2 bases unmatched. DNA of the CDR3: TGTGCCAGCAGCGGACTAGAGAAAAACATTCAGTACTTC. Protein sequence: CASSGLEKNIQYF.

The chain carries TRBV27 and TRBJ1-4; D remains unclear. From germline, CDR1 is MNHEY and CDR2 SMNVEV (reference sequence). V lost 5 bases and J 10 bases, leaving 17 bases between the germline ends. The CDR3 sequence is 14 residues long. The CDR3 DNA reads TGTGCCAGCAGTCCCGGACCAAAGGCGGGAAAACTGTTTTTT. Protein: CASSPGPKAGKLFF.

The chain joins TRBV5-1 to TRBJ2-7, with D perhaps assigned TRBD1 or TRBD2 (6 bases each). The CDR3 is 14 amino acids. Germline V CDR1 and CDR2: SGHRS, YFSETQ. V was trimmed by 4 bases and J by 5 bases, leaving 16 bases between them. DNA of the CDR3: TGCGCCAGCAGCCATGGGGGGCGTTCCCACGAGCAGTACTTC. Its protein is CASSHGGRSHEQYF.

This chain connects TRBV27 to TRBJ2-7; 10 bases fit TRBD1. The V segment lost 6 bases and the J segment 4 bases; nucleotides outside the gene matches: 9. Per the germline V gene, CDR1 is MNHEY and CDR2 is SMNVEV (reference sequence). The length of the CDR3 is 15 residues. Here the CDR3 reads CASRVRTGGQYEQYF. The CDR3 DNA sequence: TGTGCCAGCAGGGTCCGGACAGGGGGGCAATACGAGCAGTACTTC.

The J gene is TRBJ2-2, the V gene TRBV11-2, with TRBD2 identical over 10 bases. This CDR3 contains 14 residues. V gave up 6 bases and J gave up 5 bases; unmatched junction bases: 3. The V gene's germline CDR1 is SGHAT and CDR2 FQNNGV. CDR3 bases: TGTGCCAGCAGACTAGCGGGGAAGACCGGGGAGCTGTTTTTT. This encodes CASRLAGKTGELFF.

The chain combines TRBV20-1 with TRBJ1-6; D is uncertain. The germline V gene encodes CDR1 DFQATT and CDR2 SNEGSKA (reference sequence). V was cut by 3 bases and J by 10 bases, with 7 bases left in between. This CDR3 contains 11 residues. The CDR3 DNA sequence: TGCAGTGCTAGTCAGGAGTCACCCCTCCACTTT. Protein sequence: CSASQESPLHF.

The rearrangement links TRBV4-2 to TRBJ1-3, with TRBD1 identical over 7 bases. The CDR3 is 15 amino acids. The V gene end was trimmed by 3 bases and the J gene end by 6 bases; junction bases not matched to a gene: 8. Germline V gene sequence: CDR1 LGHNA, CDR2 YNFKEQ. The CDR3 coding sequence is TGTGCCAGCAGCCAGGAGACAGGGACGCTAAACACCATATATTTT. This codes for CASSQETGTLNTIYF.

This clone was picked up a small number of times. The chain joins TRBV4-1 to TRBJ2-1; tentatively, D is TRBD2 (5 bases). The CDR3 covers 14 residues. Germline values: CDR1 MGHRA, CDR2 YSYEKL. Between the trimmed V and J ends, which lost 4 bases and 9 bases, there was a span of 16 bases. CDR3 DNA: TGCGCCAGCAGCCCGGGATGGGGTCGGGGTGAGCAGTTCTTC. This gives the protein CASSPGWGRGEQFF.

This clone was detected a few times. This rearrangement joins TRBV9 to TRBJ2-1, with 15 bases identical to TRBD2. Germline V gene sequence: CDR1 SGDLS, CDR2 YYNGEE. With 0 bases clipped from V and 5 bases from J, the junction kept 3 bases outside the gene matches. The CDR3 loop spans 17 amino acids. The CDR3 loop is CASSVVGLAGGDNEQFF. The CDR3 DNA reads as TGTGCCAGCAGCGTAGTGGGACTAGCGGGAGGTGACAATGAGCAGTTCTTC. The full variable domain, its missing parts supplied by reference TRBV9 and TRBJ2-1, is DSGVTQTPKHLITATGQRVTLRCSPRSGDLSVYWYQQSLDQGLQFLIQYYNGEERAKGNILERFSAQQFPDLHSELNLSSLELGDSALYFCASSVVGLAGGDNEQFFGPGTRLTVL.

This chain links TRBV6-5 with TRBJ1-2; 8 nucleotides agree with TRBD1. J lost 6 bases, V lost 5 bases, and 5 bases had no gene match. CDR1 is MNHEY and CDR2 is SVGAGI in the germline V gene. The CDR3 is 13 residues long. CDR3 protein: CASSRDRRHGYTF. The CDR3 nucleotides are TGTGCCAGCAGTAGGGACAGGCGTCATGGCTACACCTTC.

This clone was found many times. As DNA, the CDR3 is TGTGCCACCAGCAGGAACCCTTCAGGGGTGTACGAGCAGTACTTC. Amino acid sequence: CATSRNPSGVYEQYF. This chain links TRBV15 with TRBJ2-7; D might be TRBD1 (6 bases). Germline CDR1 is LNHNV and CDR2 is YYDKDF (reference sequence). The length of the CDR3 is 15 residues. V lost 3 bases to trimming and J lost 4 bases, with 16 bases between them.

The V gene is TRBV9, the J gene TRBJ2-7; D is tentatively TRBD1 or TRBD2 (5 bases each). Trimming cost V 4 bases and J 2 bases, with 13 bases left between them. The CDR3 loop spans 14 amino acids. Germline loops: CDR1 SGDLS, CDR2 YYNGEE. Here the CDR3 DNA reads TGTGCCAGCAGCCCTCGGGACCAAGCCTACGAGCAGTACTTC. Its protein product is CASSPRDQAYEQYF.

The J gene is TRBJ2-1, the V gene TRBV25-1; 8 nucleotides line up with TRBD2. Germline CDR1 and CDR2: MGHDK and SYGVNS. The CDR3 runs 17 residues. Unmatched junction bases numbered 8, after V lost 2 bases and J lost 2 bases. The CDR3 DNA reads as TGTGCCAGCAGTGAAACATCAGCGGGAGAGCCCTACAATGAGCAGTTCTTC. It specifies CASSETSAGEPYNEQFF. Drawing the rest from reference TRBV25-1 and TRBJ2-1, the complete variable domain is EADIYQTPRYLVIGTGKKITLECSQTMGHDKMYWYQQDPGMELHLIHYSYGVNSTEKGDLSSESTVSRIRTEHFPLTLESARPSHTSQYLCASSETSAGEPYNEQFFGPGTRLTVL.

CDR3 DNA sequence: TGTGCCAGCAGTCGGAGCTGGGGGCGCGGACTGAACACTGAAGCTTTCTTT. Residues: CASSRSWGRGLNTEAFF. The chain recombines TRBV7-8 with TRBJ1-1; possible D gene TRBD1, 6 bases. CDR1 is SGHVS, CDR2 FQNEAQ, per germline. V was shortened by 6 bases and J by 0 bases, with 20 bases between the two germline ends. This CDR3 contains 17 residues.

The CDR3 loop reads CASSARTSGVSEQYF. CDR3 DNA sequence: TGTGCCAGCAGCGCTCGGACTAGTGGGGTAAGCGAGCAGTACTTC. The chain employs TRBV9 and TRBJ2-7; TRBD2 aligns across 7 bases. The CDR3 totals 15 residues. CDR1 is SGDLS, CDR2 YYNGEE, per germline. With 3 bases clipped from V and 6 bases from J, the junction kept 12 bases outside the gene matches.

This chain links TRBV5-4 with TRBJ2-2, with D possibly TRBD2 on 5 matching bases. Trimming shortened V by 2 bases and J by 3 bases, and 14 bases separated the two germline ends. The length of the CDR3 is 16 residues. Germline loops: CDR1 SGHNT, CDR2 YYREEE (reference sequence). CDR3 nucleotides: TGTGCCAGCAGCTTTTCCCTCTCCGGGGACACCGGGGAGCTGTTTTTT. This encodes CASSFSLSGDTGELFF.

The gene calls are TRBV25-1 and TRBJ1-2; D might be TRBD1 (5 bases). Trimming pared 5 bases from V and 4 bases from J, leaving 20 bases between. Germline loops: CDR1 MGHDK, CDR2 SYGVNS. The CDR3 is 16 amino acids. For the CDR3, the DNA is TGTGCCAGCAGTCCTTCGGGGCGGGGGATAATCTATGGCTACACCTTC. Amino acids: CASSPSGRGIIYGYTF.

The J gene is TRBJ1-3, the V gene TRBV27, with D perhaps matching TRBD1 (5 bases). The V gene lost 0 bases and the J gene lost 2 bases, with 14 bases spanning the gap. Per the germline V gene, CDR1 is MNHEY and CDR2 is SMNVEV (reference sequence). CDR3 length: 17 amino acids. Written as DNA, the CDR3 is TGTGCCAGCAGTTTATCTGTGGGGACCCTGGCTGGAAACACCATATATTTT. Protein product: CASSLSVGTLAGNTIYF.

V is TRBV23-1 and J is TRBJ2-7; the match to TRBD1 covers 9 bases. TRBV23-1 is noted as an ORF with a role that remains uncertain. Unmatched junction bases numbered 5, after V lost 2 bases and J lost 3 bases. The CDR3 runs 15 residues. The CDR3 sequence: CASSQPGQGIYEQYF. The CDR3 DNA reads TGCGCCAGCAGTCAACCGGGACAGGGTATCTACGAGCAGTACTTC.

The V and J genes are TRBV4-2 and TRBJ1-4; the D is unclear. The ends were cut back, 0 bases at V and 0 bases at J, with 8 bases in the middle. The germline V gene encodes CDR1 LGHNA and CDR2 YNFKEQ. The CDR3 is made up of 16 amino acids. The CDR3 protein is CASSQDPGSTNEKLFF. The DNA of the CDR3 is TGTGCCAGCAGCCAAGATCCGGGGTCAACTAATGAAAAACTGTTTTTT.

This clone was counted a single time. V gene TRBV4-3 combines with J gene TRBJ2-1; 12 bases agree with TRBD2. The CDR3 consists of 16 residues. V was clipped by 2 bases and J by 10 bases; unmatched bases: 9. Germline assignment: CDR1 LGHNA and CDR2 YSLEER. DNA of the CDR3: TGCGCCAGCAGCCAACTGCTAGCGGGGGGGCCTGAGGAGCAGTTCTTC. Translating gives CASSQLLAGGPEEQFF.

The V and J genes are TRBV30 and TRBJ2-5; D call uncertain. Germline V gene data show CDR1 as GTSNPN and CDR2 as SVGIG (reference sequence). The CDR3 runs 13 residues. V lost 0 bases and J lost 5, with 10 bases in between. The CDR3 reads CAWSVRTRETQYF. For the CDR3, the DNA is TGTGCCTGGAGTGTAAGGACGCGGGAGACCCAGTACTTC.

This clone was seen a handful of times. The J gene is TRBJ2-7, the V gene TRBV2; D perhaps matches TRBD2 (5 bases). CDR3 length: 13 amino acids. V was clipped by 3 bases and J by 9 bases, with 15 bases between them. The germline CDR1 and CDR2 sequences are SNHLY and FYNNEI. The CDR3 DNA reads TGTGCCAGCAGTGATGCCACGGGAAGGTGGCAGTACTTC. Amino acids: CASSDATGRWQYF.

The CDR3 sequence is CASSVGTDLNTEAFF. The CDR3 DNA follows: TGTGCCAGCAGCGTAGGGACAGACCTGAACACTGAAGCTTTCTTT. The gene calls are TRBV9 and TRBJ1-1; tentatively, D is TRBD1 (6 bases). Germline-derived CDR1 and CDR2 are SGDLS and YYNGEE. This CDR3 is 15 amino acids long. V lost 0 bases to trimming and J lost 0 bases, with 9 bases between them. Filled out from reference TRBV9 and TRBJ1-1, the complete variable domain reads DSGVTQTPKHLITATGQRVTLRCSPRSGDLSVYWYQQSLDQGLQFLIQYYNGEERAKGNILERFSAQQFPDLHSELNLSSLELGDSALYFCASSVGTDLNTEAFFGQGTRLTVV.